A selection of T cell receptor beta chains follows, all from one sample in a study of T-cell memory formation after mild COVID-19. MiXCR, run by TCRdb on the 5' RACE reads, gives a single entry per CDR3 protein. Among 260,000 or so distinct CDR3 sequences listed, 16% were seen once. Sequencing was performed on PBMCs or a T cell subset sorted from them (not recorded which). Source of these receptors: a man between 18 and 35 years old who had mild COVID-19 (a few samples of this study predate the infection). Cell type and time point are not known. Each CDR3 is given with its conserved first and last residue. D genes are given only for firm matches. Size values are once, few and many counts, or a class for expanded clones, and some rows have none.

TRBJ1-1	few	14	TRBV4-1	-	CASSPTVMNTEAFF	TGCGCCAGCAGCCCGACGGTAATGAACACTGAAGCTTTCTTT
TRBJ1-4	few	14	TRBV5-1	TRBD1	CASTLDGTAEKLFF	TGCGCCAGCACCCTTGACGGGACAGCAGAAAAACTGTTTTTT
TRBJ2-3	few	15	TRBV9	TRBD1	CASSVAWTGLDTQYF	TGTGCCAGCAGCGTAGCGTGGACAGGGTTAGATACGCAGTATTTT
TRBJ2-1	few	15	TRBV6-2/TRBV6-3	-	CASSHRDSSYNEQFF	TGTGCCAGCAGCCACAGGGACTCCTCCTACAATGAGCAGTTCTTC
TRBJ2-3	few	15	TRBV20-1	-	CSARDRRWDLAPQYF	TGCAGTGCTAGAGATAGACGGTGGGACCTGGCTCCGCAGTATTTT
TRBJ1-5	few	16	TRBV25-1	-	CASSESGGGEGQPQHF	TGTGCCAGCAGTGAATCCGGGGGGGGAGAGGGGCAGCCCCAGCATTTT
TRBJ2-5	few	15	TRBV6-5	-	CASSYGAAIQETQYF	TGTGCCAGCAGTTACGGCGCGGCTATACAAGAGACCCAGTACTTC
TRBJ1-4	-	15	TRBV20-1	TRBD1	CSADEPGQLNEKLFF	TGCAGTGCTGACGAGCCGGGACAGCTTAATGAAAAACTGTTTTTT
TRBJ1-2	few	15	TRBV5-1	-	CASSLGPARHYGYTF	TGCGCCAGCAGCTTGGGGCCAGCACGGCACTATGGCTACACCTTC
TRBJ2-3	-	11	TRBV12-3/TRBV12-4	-	CASSFWGTQYF	TGTGCCAGCAGTTTCTGGGGTACGCAGTATTTT
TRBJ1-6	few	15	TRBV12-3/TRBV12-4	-	CASSWGRKSISPLHF	TGTGCCAGCAGTTGGGGTAGAAAGTCGATTTCACCCCTCCACTTT
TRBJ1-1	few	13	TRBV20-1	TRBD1	CSAWDRADTEAFF	TGCAGTGCCTGGGACAGGGCAGACACTGAAGCTTTCTTT
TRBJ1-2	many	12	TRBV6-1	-	CASSVDNYGYTF	TGTGCCAGCAGTGTGGACAACTATGGCTACACCTTC
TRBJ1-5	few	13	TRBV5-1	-	CASKTVTYQPQHF	TGCGCCAGCAAGACAGTGACGTACCAGCCCCAGCATTTT
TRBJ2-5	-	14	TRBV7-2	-	CASSDRGAVETQYF	TGTGCCAGCAGCGACCGGGGGGCGGTGGAGACCCAGTACTTC
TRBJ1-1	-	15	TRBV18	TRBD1	CASKRPTGQNTEAFF	TGTGCCAGCAAAAGACCGACAGGGCAGAACACTGAAGCTTTCTTT
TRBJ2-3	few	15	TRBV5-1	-	CASSLNTGLGNTQYF	TGCGCCAGCAGCTTAAACACCGGGCTGGGCAATACGCAGTATTTT
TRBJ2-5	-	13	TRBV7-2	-	CASSLVLIETQYF	TGTGCCAGCAGCTTAGTCTTGATCGAGACCCAGTACTTC
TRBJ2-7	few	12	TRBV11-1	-	CASSFSLSEQYF	TGTGCCAGCAGCTTTAGCCTAAGCGAGCAGTACTTC
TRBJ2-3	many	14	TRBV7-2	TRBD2	CASPAGGRTDTQYF	TGTGCCAGCCCAGCGGGGGGGCGTACAGATACGCAGTATTTT
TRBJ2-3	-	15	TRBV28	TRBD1	CASSLPGQGSDTQYF	TGTGCCAGCAGTCTGCCCGGACAGGGGTCTGATACGCAGTATTTT
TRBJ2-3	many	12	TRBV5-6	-	CASSPRRDTQYF	TGTGCCAGCAGCCCCCGAAGAGATACGCAGTATTTT
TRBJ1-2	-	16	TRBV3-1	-	CASSQDTGPANYGYTF	TGTGCCAGCAGCCAAGATACGGGACCAGCTAACTATGGCTACACCTTC
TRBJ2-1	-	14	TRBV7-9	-	CASTPASSYNEQFF	TGTGCCAGCACCCCGGCTAGCTCCTACAATGAGCAGTTCTTC
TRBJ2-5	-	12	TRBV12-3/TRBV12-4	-	CASRWGRETQYF	TGTGCCAGCAGGTGGGGGCGGGAGACCCAGTACTTC
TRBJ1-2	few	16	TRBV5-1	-	CASSLSTGNEYYGYTF	TGCGCCAGCAGCTTGTCCACAGGGAATGAGTATTATGGCTACACCTTC
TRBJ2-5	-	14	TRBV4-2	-	CASSPPSGSETQYF	TGTGCCAGCAGCCCCCCCAGCGGGTCAGAGACCCAGTACTTC
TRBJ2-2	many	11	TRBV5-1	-	CASSSTGELFF	TGTGCCAGCAGCTCTACCGGGGAGCTGTTTTTT
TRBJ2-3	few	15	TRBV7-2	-	CASSPSTGWADTQYF	TGTGCCAGCAGCCCGTCAACAGGGTGGGCGGATACGCAGTATTTT
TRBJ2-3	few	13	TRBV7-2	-	CASSPMFGDTQYF	TGTGCCAGCAGCCCCATGTTTGGAGATACGCAGTATTTT
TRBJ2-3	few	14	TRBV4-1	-	CASSDRAGTDTQYF	TGCGCCAGCAGCGATAGGGCCGGCACAGATACGCAGTATTTT
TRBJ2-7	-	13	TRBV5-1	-	CASSLADGYEQYF	TGCGCCAGCAGCTTGGCCGACGGGTACGAGCAGTACTTC
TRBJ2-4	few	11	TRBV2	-	CASSYLGIQYF	TGTGCCAGCAGTTACTTAGGCATTCAGTACTTC
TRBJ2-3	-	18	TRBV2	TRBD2	CASSEPSGPLVSTDTQYF	TGTGCCAGCAGTGAACCTAGCGGCCCTTTAGTGAGCACAGATACGCAGTATTTT
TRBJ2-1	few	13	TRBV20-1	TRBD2	CSAAGLAGGGQFF	TGCAGTGCTGCCGGATTGGCGGGGGGCGGGCAGTTCTTC
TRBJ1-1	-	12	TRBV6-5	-	CASSYDWNEAFF	TGTGCCAGCAGTTACGATTGGAACGAAGCTTTCTTT
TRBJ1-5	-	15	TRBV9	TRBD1	CASSGEQGVNQPQHF	TGTGCCAGCAGCGGCGAACAGGGGGTAAATCAGCCCCAGCATTTT
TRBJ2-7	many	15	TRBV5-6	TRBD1	CASSDPGQGLYEQYF	TGTGCCAGCAGCGATCCGGGACAGGGGTTATACGAGCAGTACTTC
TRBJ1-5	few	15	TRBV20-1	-	CSARESQGPNQPQHF	TGCAGTGCTAGAGAGTCACAGGGTCCTAATCAGCCCCAGCATTTT
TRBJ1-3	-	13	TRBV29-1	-	CSVGTAAGNTIYF	TGCAGCGTTGGAACAGCGGCTGGAAACACCATATATTTT
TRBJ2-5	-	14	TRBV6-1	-	CASSEQTSAETQYF	TGTGCCAGCAGTGAACAGACTAGTGCAGAGACCCAGTACTTC
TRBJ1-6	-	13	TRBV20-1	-	CSARQNYNSPLHF	TGCAGTGCTAGACAGAACTATAATTCACCCCTCCACTTT
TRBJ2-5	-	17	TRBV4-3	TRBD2	CASSQGSSGGPQETQYF	TGCGCCAGCAGCCAAGGATCTAGCGGGGGGCCTCAAGAGACCCAGTACTTC
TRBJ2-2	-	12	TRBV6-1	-	CASTSSTGELFF	TGTGCCAGCACCAGTTCCACCGGGGAGCTGTTTTTT
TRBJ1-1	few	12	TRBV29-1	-	CSTRMGGSEAFF	TGCAGCACCCGGATGGGGGGATCTGAAGCTTTCTTT
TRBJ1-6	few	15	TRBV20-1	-	CSASDLTGGNSPLHF	TGCAGTGCTAGTGACCTAACGGGGGGTAATTCACCCCTCCACTTT
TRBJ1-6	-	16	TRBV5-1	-	CASSTESSSYNSPLHF	TGCGCCAGCAGCACGGAGTCTTCCTCCTATAATTCACCCCTCCACTTT
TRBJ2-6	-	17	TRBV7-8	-	CASSLPRRYSGANVLTF	TGTGCCAGCAGCTTACCCCGACGGTACTCTGGGGCCAACGTCCTGACTTTC
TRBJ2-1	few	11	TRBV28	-	CASSSRGEQFF	TGTGCCAGCAGCAGTCGTGGGGAGCAGTTCTTC
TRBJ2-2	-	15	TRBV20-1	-	CSARDWQKLTGELFF	TGCAGTGCTAGAGATTGGCAGAAACTAACCGGGGAGCTGTTTTTT
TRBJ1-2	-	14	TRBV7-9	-	CASTPSGGGYGYTF	TGTGCCAGCACCCCCTCGGGGGGTGGCTATGGCTACACCTTC
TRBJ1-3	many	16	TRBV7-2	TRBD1	CASSQSPGQGGNTIYF	TGTGCCAGCAGCCAATCTCCGGGACAGGGAGGAAACACCATATATTTT
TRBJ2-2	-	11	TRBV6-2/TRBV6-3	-	CASSHTGELFF	TGTGCCAGCAGCCACACCGGGGAGCTGTTTTTT
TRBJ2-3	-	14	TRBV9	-	CASSNSGSTDTQYF	TGTGCCAGCAGCAATAGCGGCAGCACAGATACGCAGTATTTT
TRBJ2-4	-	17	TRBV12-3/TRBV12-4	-	CASSSQDSPGEKNIQYF	TGTGCCAGCAGTTCCCAGGACAGCCCCGGAGAGAAAAACATTCAGTACTTC